These 21 T cell receptor beta chains came from one sample sequenced in a study of blood T cell repertoires in COVID-19. Assay used: immunoSEQ multiplex PCR; TCRdb lists only in-frame clones, some missing. The sample yields 270,000 or so clones, about nine tenths seen once. The sequenced sample was peripheral blood. All receptors come from a man aged 40-50 years with active or convalescent COVID-19.

The chain has TRBV27 and TRBJ2-1; possible D gene TRBD2, 5 bases. The CDR3 extends over 14 amino acids. Germline lookup yields CDR1 MNHEY and CDR2 SMNVEV (reference sequence). Trimming removed 6 bases from V and 4 bases from J, with 13 bases in between. The CDR3 region is CASRKADEYNEQFF. CDR3 in DNA: TGTGCCAGCAGGAAAGCGGACGAATACAATGAGCAGTTCTTC.

As DNA, the CDR3 is TGTGCCAGCAGCTTGACAGGGCTCTATGGCTACACCTTC. Amino acids: CASSLTGLYGYTF. V gene TRBV5-4 combines with J gene TRBJ1-2; D is possibly TRBD1 (6 bases). The V end lost 1 base, the J end lost 4 bases, and 8 bases lay between the germline ends. Looked up from germline, CDR1 is SGHNT and CDR2 is YYREEE (reference sequence). The CDR3 covers 13 residues. The full variable domain, its missing parts supplied by reference TRBV5-4 and TRBJ1-2, is ETGVTQSPTHLIKTRGQQVTLRCSSQSGHNTVSWYQQALGQGPQFIFQYYREEENGRGNFPPRFSGLQFPNYSSELNVNALELDDSALYLCASSLTGLYGYTFGSGTRLTVV.

V is TRBV6-6 and J is TRBJ1-5, with TRBD1 identical over 8 bases. The J segment lost 3 bases and the V segment lost 5 bases, leaving 3 bases of the junction unmatched. Germline CDR1 MNHNY, CDR2 SVGAGI (reference sequence). This CDR3 has 14 residues. CDR3 coding DNA: TGTGCCAGCAGTAAGGGACAGGACAATCAGCCCCAGCATTTT. This codes for CASSKGQDNQPQHF.

The gene calls are TRBV6-5 and TRBJ2-1, with 12 nucleotides matching TRBD2. J gave up 8 bases and V 4 bases, and 6 bases lay outside the gene matches. This CDR3 contains 15 residues. Germline lookup yields CDR1 MNHEY and CDR2 SVGAGI. The CDR3 reads CASSSRLAGVDEQFF. In nucleotides, the CDR3 is TGTGCCAGCAGTTCCCGACTAGCGGGAGTTGATGAGCAGTTCTTC.

In its sample, this clone was seen once. This chain joins TRBV30 and TRBJ2-2; 9 nucleotides align to TRBD1. Germline V CDR1 and CDR2: GTSNPN, SVGIG (reference sequence). V shed 2 bases and J 4 bases; nucleotides not matched to a gene: 5. The CDR3 loop spans 15 amino acids. For the CDR3, the DNA is TGTGCCTGGAGTCCCGGACAGGGGCTCACCGGGGAGCTGTTTTTT. Translating it yields CAWSPGQGLTGELFF.

The V and J genes are TRBV25-1 and TRBJ2-1; no clear D. Germline V gene data show CDR1 as MGHDK and CDR2 as SYGVNS. The CDR3 loop spans 14 amino acids. The V end was cut by 0 bases, the J end by 9 bases, with 12 bases between. CDR3 protein: CASSEYALSGEQFF. In nucleotides, the CDR3 is TGTGCCAGCAGTGAATATGCCCTTTCGGGTGAGCAGTTCTTC.

The V call is TRBV5-1, the J call TRBJ2-1, with TRBD2 identical over 12 bases. Trimming cost V 6 bases and J 6 bases; bases outside gene matches: 4. CDR3 length: 14 amino acids. The germline gives CDR1 SGHRS, CDR2 YFSETQ. The DNA for the CDR3 is TGCGCCAGCACACTAGCGGGGGGCGGCAATGAGCAGTTCTTC. The encoded protein is CASTLAGGGNEQFF.

This clone has just a few counts. This chain uses TRBV5-8 with TRBJ2-7, with a tentative D call TRBD2 (5 bases). Germline assignment: CDR1 SGHTS and CDR2 YDEGEE. V lost 4 bases and J 6 bases, leaving 20 bases between the germline ends. This CDR3 is 15 amino acids long. CDR3 nucleotide sequence: TGTGCCAGCAGCCTGGTTATGAGGGCCCCAGGCGAGCAGTACTTC. This translates into CASSLVMRAPGEQYF.

This sequence joins TRBV7-3 and TRBJ2-3; unclear D gene. Deletions cut 5 bases from V and 1 base from J, with 10 bases between. The CDR3 consists of 14 residues. Germline loops: CDR1 SGHTA, CDR2 FQGTGA. The CDR3 protein is CASSGAGGTDTQYF. The CDR3 DNA follows: TGTGCCAGCAGCGGAGCCGGAGGCACAGATACGCAGTATTTT. The variable domain in full, with the rest retrieved from reference TRBV7-3 and TRBJ2-3, is GAGVSQTPSNKVTEKGKYVELRCDPISGHTALYWYRQSLGQGPEFLIYFQGTGAADDSGLPNDRFFAVRPEGSVSTLKIQRTERGDSAVYLCASSGAGGTDTQYFGPGTRLTVL.

V gene TRBV5-6 combines with J gene TRBJ2-1, with a possible D match to TRBD2 (5 bases). Trimming removed 1 base from V and 9 bases from J, with 8 bases in between. Germline CDR1 and CDR2: SGHDT and YYEEEE. The CDR3 sequence is 12 residues long. CDR3 coding DNA: TGTGCCAGCAGCTTGAGGGCGGGTGAGCAGTTCTTC. Translated: CASSLRAGEQFF. Filled out from reference TRBV5-6 and TRBJ2-1, the complete variable domain reads DAGVTQSPTHLIKTRGQQVTLRCSPKSGHDTVSWYQQALGQGPQFIFQYYEEEERQRGNFPDRFSGHQFPNYSSELNVNALLLGDSALYLCASSLRAGEQFFGPGTRLTVL.

The chain combines TRBV4-1 with TRBJ1-5, with TRBD1 identical over 7 bases. Germline assignment: CDR1 MGHRA and CDR2 YSYEKL. This CDR3 contains 16 residues. Trimming took 1 base from V and 5 from J; bases not matched to a gene: 8. CDR3 coding DNA: TGCGCCAGCAGCCAAGTTTCTCAGGGGGAACATCAGCCCCAGCATTTT. Translated: CASSQVSQGEHQPQHF.

The chain recombines TRBV29-1 with TRBJ2-3, with a tentative D call TRBD2 (7 bases). The CDR3 is 14 residues long. The germline CDR1 and CDR2 sequences are SQVTM and ANQGSEA. Trimming left V 4 bases short and J 8 bases short, with 19 bases between. The CDR3 DNA reads as TGCAGCGTTGGGGAGGGGGGACGCCGAGGTACGCAGTATTTT. Amino acids: CSVGEGGRRGTQYF.

This chain's CDR3 is CASSPQDTSVDEQFF. The CDR3 bases are TGTGCCAGCAGCCCCCAGGACACCTCGGTTGATGAGCAGTTCTTC. The J gene is TRBJ2-1, the V gene TRBV9; TRBD1 might be the D (5 bases). This CDR3 has 15 residues. The V and J ends lost 4 bases and 8 bases respectively, with 19 bases between them. CDR1 is SGDLS and CDR2 is YYNGEE in the germline V gene.

This chain connects TRBV4-1 to TRBJ2-1; a possible D gene is TRBD2 (5 bases). The germline V gene has CDR1 MGHRA and CDR2 YSYEKL. V shed 4 bases and J shed 3 bases, with 13 bases lying between them. The CDR3 has 15 amino acids. The CDR3 region is CASSPTGSHYNEQFF. As DNA, the CDR3 is TGCGCCAGCAGCCCAACGGGGTCCCACTACAATGAGCAGTTCTTC.

This clone was detected only once. V is TRBV5-1 and J is TRBJ2-3; D is possibly TRBD2 (6 bases). Per the germline V gene, CDR1 is SGHRS and CDR2 is YFSETQ. V was shortened by 6 bases and J by 5 bases, with 16 bases between the two germline ends. The CDR3 loop spans 14 amino acids. The CDR3 DNA reads as TGCGCCAGCAACGTAGGAGGGTTCCAAGATACGCAGTATTTT. Translated: CASNVGGFQDTQYF.

In this sample, this clone turned up once. The V gene is TRBV6-5, the J gene TRBJ1-1; no firm D call. The germline gives CDR1 MNHEY, CDR2 SVGAGI. The V end was cut by 6 bases, the J end by 0 bases, with 11 bases between. This CDR3 contains 14 residues. The CDR3 sequence: CASRARSMNTEAFF. CDR3 nucleotides: TGTGCCAGCAGAGCCCGATCCATGAACACTGAAGCTTTCTTT.

The rearrangement joins TRBV7-2 to TRBJ2-7; 9 bases agree with TRBD2. This CDR3 comprises 16 residues. The J segment lost 3 bases and the V segment lost 8 bases, leaving 14 bases of the junction unmatched. Germline V CDR1 and CDR2: SGHTA, FQGNSA. DNA of the CDR3: TGTGCCAGCGGCGGGGAAGCGGGGGGCCTCCTCTACGAGCAGTACTTC. Protein product: CASGGEAGGLLYEQYF.

This chain links TRBV11-2 with TRBJ2-3; possibly TRBD2 for D (6 bases). This CDR3 spans 17 amino acids. V dropped 10 bases and J dropped 2 bases, with 25 bases sitting between them. Germline-derived CDR1 and CDR2 are SGHAT and FQNNGV. CDR3 protein: CATSMRGAGRTTDTQYF. In nucleotides, the CDR3 is TGTGCCACCTCCATGAGGGGTGCGGGGCGAACCACAGATACGCAGTATTTT.

The chain employs TRBV7-2 and TRBJ1-5, with 9 bases that match TRBD1. Germline CDR1 is SGHTA and CDR2 is FQGNSA. After removal of 5 bases from V and 6 bases from J, the junction contained 8 bases not matched to a gene. The CDR3 contains 15 residues. CDR3 DNA: TGTGCCAGCAGCACCGTTACAGGGGGCGTTCAGCCCCAGCATTTT. It yields the protein CASSTVTGGVQPQHF. The full variable domain, rest sourced from reference TRBV7-2 and TRBJ1-5, is GAGVSQSPSNKVTEKGKDVELRCDPISGHTALYWYRQSLGQGLEFLIYFQGNSAPDKSGLPSDRFSAERTGGSVSTLTIQRTQQEDSAVYLCASSTVTGGVQPQHFGDGTRLSIL.

The rearrangement uses TRBV6-6 and TRBJ1-2; the D is unclear. Trimming took 1 base from V and 0 from J, leaving 6 bases between them. This CDR3 is 14 amino acids long. Germline-derived CDR1 and CDR2 are MNHNY and SVGAGI (reference sequence). The CDR3 region has the DNA TGTGCCAGCAGTTACTTCACAGCTAACTATGGCTACACCTTC. Its protein is CASSYFTANYGYTF.

This clone has only a few counts. J is TRBJ1-3 and V is TRBV11-2, with D maybe TRBD1 (6 bases). Trimming removed 6 bases from V and 4 bases from J, with 16 bases in between. Germline CDR1 and CDR2: SGHAT and FQNNGV. This CDR3 region has 15 residues. The CDR3 region has the DNA TGTGCCAGCAGTCTTCCAGGGGTGAGAGGAAACACCATATATTTT. Protein product: CASSLPGVRGNTIYF.